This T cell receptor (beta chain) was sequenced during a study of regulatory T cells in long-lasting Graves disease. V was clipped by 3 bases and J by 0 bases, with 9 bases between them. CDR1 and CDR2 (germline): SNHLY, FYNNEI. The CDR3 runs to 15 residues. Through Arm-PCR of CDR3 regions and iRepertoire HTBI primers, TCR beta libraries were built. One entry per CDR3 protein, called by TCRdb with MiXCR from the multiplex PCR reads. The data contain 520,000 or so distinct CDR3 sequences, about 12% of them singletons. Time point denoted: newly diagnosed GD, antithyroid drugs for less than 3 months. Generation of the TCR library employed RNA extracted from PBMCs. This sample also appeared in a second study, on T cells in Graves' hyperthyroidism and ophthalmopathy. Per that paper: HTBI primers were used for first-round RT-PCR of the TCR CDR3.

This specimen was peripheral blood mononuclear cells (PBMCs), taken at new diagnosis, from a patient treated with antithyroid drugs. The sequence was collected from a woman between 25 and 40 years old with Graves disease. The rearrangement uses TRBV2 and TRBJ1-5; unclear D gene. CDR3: CASSDTDYSNQPQHF. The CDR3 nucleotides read TGTGCCAGCAGTGACACAGATTATAGCAATCAGCCCCAGCATTTT.